This T cell receptor (beta chain) was identified during a study of CD8+ T cells in alopecia areata. Turning to the study itself: Tofacitinib ran 6 to 18 months, followed by 6 months off drug.

There are 13 residues in the CDR3. V was shortened by 7 bases and J by 4 bases, with 14 bases between the two germline ends. Germline assignment: CDR1 ENHRY and CDR2 SYGVKD. It was cDNA, reverse transcribed from extracted RNA, that served as the sequencing template. Clones were read by immunoSEQ multiplex PCR, and TCRdb kept only the in-frame ones, dropping some. The profile shows about 190,000 clones, 60% to 70% of them singletons. As for treatment: oral pan-JAK inhibitor, 5-10 mg twice daily. Findings and limits, study-wide: Possibly because of HLA-related factors, TCR sharing was less clear across patients than in mice. Tofacitinib did not eliminate many expanded lesional clones from scalp or blood.

Points on this clone: No antigen is known for it.

The input for sequencing was CD4+ T cells sorted from blood, taken at week 4, from a patient treated with tofacitinib. The J gene is TRBJ2-7, the V gene TRBV10-3; D is unresolved. This TCR came from a human donor with alopecia areata. The CDR3 nucleotides read TGTGCCATCAAGGCTGAGGATTATTACGAGCAGTACTTC. Amino acid sequence: CAIKAEDYYEQYF.